The T cell receptor beta chain described here comes from a study of somatic mutations in cytotoxic T cells in rheumatoid arthritis. V was cut by 5 bases and J by 4 bases, with 18 bases left in between. This CDR3 is 15 amino acids long. CDR1 is MNHEY and CDR2 is SMNVEV in the germline V gene (reference sequence). The assay was immunoSEQ multiplex PCR, and TCRdb's table has in-frame clones only and misses some. The top ten clones hold approximately 5% of a sample with about 17,000 clones, roughly 80% of them seen once. The rearrangement uses TRBV27 and TRBJ2-7; D is perhaps TRBD1 or TRBD2 (6 bases each). Specimen: CD8+ T cells sorted from blood. The sequence was obtained from an adult with rheumatoid arthritis. In DNA form, the CDR3 reads TGTGCCAGCAGTCCATCATTGGGGGGCTGGTACGAGCAGTACTTC. As protein: CASSPSLGGWYEQYF.